Below, 30 T cell receptor beta chains from the same sample are listed, as sequenced in a study of shared clonotypes between healthy human individuals. Profiled with immunoSEQ multiplex PCR; TCRdb holds only in-frame clones, not every one. The table includes 2 million to 2.5 million clones, roughly 95% detected once. The sequenced sample consisted of naive CD4+ T cells sorted from blood. Subset reported: CD45RA+ positively selected. These receptors were taken from a man between 18 and 29 years old in good health.

J is TRBJ2-1 and V is TRBV7-8, with D uncertain. V was clipped by 0 bases and J by 4 bases, with 7 bases between them. The length of the CDR3 is 14 residues. Per the germline V gene, CDR1 is SGHVS and CDR2 is FQNEAQ. The CDR3 spells CASSLAETYNEQFF. CDR3 DNA: TGTGCCAGCAGCTTAGCAGAAACTTACAATGAGCAGTTCTTC.

This clone was recorded only once. The chain carries TRBV18 and TRBJ2-1; TRBD1 aligns across 7 bases. Per germline, CDR1 KGHSH and CDR2 LQKENI. V shed 3 bases, J shed 1 base, and the junction held 3 bases outside the gene matches. The CDR3 is 15 residues long. The CDR3 sequence: CASSPDRPSYNEQFF. The CDR3 DNA reads TGTGCCAGCTCACCGGACAGGCCGTCCTACAATGAGCAGTTCTTC.

The genes are TRBV28 and TRBJ2-1; possible D gene TRBD2, 7 bases. The V end lost 3 bases, the J end lost 4 bases, and 16 bases lay between the germline ends. The CDR3 extends over 16 amino acids. The V gene's germline CDR1 is MDHEN and CDR2 SYDVKM. The DNA of the CDR3 is TGTGCCAGCAGTTTCATCCCGGGGGGCGGGTACAATGAGCAGTTCTTC. This sequence encodes CASSFIPGGGYNEQFF.

This clone was found once. The rearrangement uses TRBV5-1 and TRBJ2-5, with 8 bases that match TRBD1. Trimming cost V 4 bases and J 2 bases; bases outside gene matches: 7. The germline V gene has CDR1 SGHRS and CDR2 YFSETQ. The CDR3 length is 15 residues. The CDR3, as DNA: TGCGCCAGCAGCCCCCCACAGGGGGTTCAAGAGACCCAGTACTTC. Translated, it gives CASSPPQGVQETQYF.

This chain joins TRBV5-1 and TRBJ2-7; 7 positions match TRBD2. J gave up 2 bases and V 0 bases, and 5 bases lay outside the gene matches. Per the germline V gene, CDR1 is SGHRS and CDR2 is YFSETQ. The CDR3 has 15 residues. CDR3 loop: CASSLEAGVPYEQYF. CDR3 sequence (DNA): TGCGCCAGCAGCTTGGAGGCGGGAGTACCCTACGAGCAGTACTTC.

This clone appeared once. The chain links TRBV5-3 to TRBJ1-5; 8 bases are shared with TRBD1. TRBV5-3 is annotated as an ORF whose role is uncertain. CDR3 size: 18 residues. The ends lost 8 bases at V and 0 bases at J; junction bases unmatched: 16. CDR3 loop: CASFLGQGPNYSNQPQHF. In DNA form, the CDR3 reads TGTGCCAGCTTCCTTGGACAGGGCCCTAATTATAGCAATCAGCCCCAGCATTTT.

The V gene is TRBV5-1, the J gene TRBJ1-1, with a possible D match to TRBD1 (5 bases). Deletions cut 4 bases from V and 3 bases from J, with 16 bases between. This CDR3 spans 15 amino acids. Germline V gives CDR1 SGHRS, CDR2 YFSETQ. In DNA form, the CDR3 reads TGCGCCAGCAGCAGGGACCGTCCCCTTGACACTGAAGCTTTCTTT. Protein: CASSRDRPLDTEAFF. Full variable domain (missing parts from reference TRBV5-1 and TRBJ1-1): KAGVTQTPRYLIKTRGQQVTLSCSPISGHRSVSWYQQTPGQGLQFLFEYFSETQRNKGNFPGRFSGRQFSNSRSEMNVSTLELGDSALYLCASSRDRPLDTEAFFGQGTRLTVV.

This sequence joins TRBV11-2 and TRBJ1-2; possibly TRBD1 for D (5 bases). This CDR3 has 16 residues. Trimming removed 4 bases from V and 7 bases from J, with 22 bases in between. The germline V gene encodes CDR1 SGHAT and CDR2 FQNNGV. The CDR3 reads CASSSGGVGGSGGYTF. CDR3 DNA: TGTGCCAGCAGCTCCGGGGGTGTTGGGGGTAGCGGTGGCTACACCTTC. Full variable domain (missing parts from reference TRBV11-2 and TRBJ1-2): EAGVAQSPRYKIIEKRQSVAFWCNPISGHATLYWYQQILGQGPKLLIQFQNNGVVDDSQLPKDRFSAERLKGVDSTLKIQPAKLEDSAVYLCASSSGGVGGSGGYTFGSGTRLTVV.

The rearrangement links TRBV5-1 to TRBJ2-3; D not certain. Per the germline V gene, CDR1 is SGHRS and CDR2 is YFSETQ. The CDR3 is 15 residues long. Trimming took 4 bases from V and 1 from J, leaving 13 bases between them. This CDR3 is CASSLSAVGTDTQYF. The CDR3, as DNA: TGCGCCAGCAGCCTCAGCGCGGTCGGCACAGATACGCAGTATTTT. Together with reference TRBV5-1 and TRBJ2-3, the CDR3 gives the full variable domain: KAGVTQTPRYLIKTRGQQVTLSCSPISGHRSVSWYQQTPGQGLQFLFEYFSETQRNKGNFPGRFSGRQFSNSRSEMNVSTLELGDSALYLCASSLSAVGTDTQYFGPGTRLTVL.

The rearrangement links TRBV5-1 to TRBJ1-6, with D tentatively TRBD1 (5 bases). The germline V gene encodes CDR1 SGHRS and CDR2 YFSETQ. V dropped 5 bases and J dropped 7 bases, with 13 bases sitting between them. This CDR3 has 14 amino acids. The CDR3 sequence: CASRPQDTNSPLHF. CDR3 bases: TGCGCCAGCAGGCCCCAGGACACCAATTCACCCCTCCACTTT.

V usage is TRBV18 and J usage is TRBJ1-1; D possibly corresponds to TRBD1 (5 bases). CDR1 is KGHSH and CDR2 is LQKENI in the germline V gene. The V gene lost 4 bases and the J gene lost 4 bases, with 16 bases spanning the gap. The CDR3 sequence is 15 residues long. The CDR3 sequence: CASSRQGSLSTEAFF. The DNA of the CDR3 is TGTGCCAGCTCACGGCAGGGTTCCTTGAGCACTGAAGCTTTCTTT.

The chain combines TRBV30 with TRBJ1-4; D unresolved. V lost 3 bases to trimming and J lost 3 bases, with 11 bases between them. The CDR3 spans 14 residues. The V gene's germline CDR1 is GTSNPN and CDR2 SVGIG (reference sequence). The CDR3 bases are TGTGCCTGGAGGGCCGGAATGCCTAATGAAAAACTGTTTTTT. Its translation is CAWRAGMPNEKLFF.

The chain couples TRBV6-5 to TRBJ1-6; TRBD1 is a possible D gene (6 bases). CDR1 and CDR2 from the germline V gene are MNHEY and SVGAGI. CDR3 size: 14 residues. V lost 3 bases to trimming and J lost 10 bases, with 13 bases between them. Here the CDR3 reads CASSYRGADSPLHF. The CDR3 bases are TGTGCCAGCAGTTATAGGGGGGCTGACTCACCCCTCCACTTT.

The CDR3 loop reads CAQRTGEGEKLFF. Written as DNA, the CDR3 is TGTGCCCAGAGGACAGGGGAAGGTGAAAAACTGTTTTTT. The V and J genes are TRBV27 and TRBJ1-4, with 9 bases fitting TRBD1. Germline V gives CDR1 MNHEY, CDR2 SMNVEV (reference sequence). The CDR3 is made up of 13 amino acids. The V and J ends lost 11 bases and 7 bases, in that order; junction bases with no gene match: 8.

The chain employs TRBV7-2 and TRBJ2-7, with 9 bases fitting TRBD1. The junction had 6 bases not matched to a gene; V was cut back by 3 bases and J by 6 bases. Germline V gene data show CDR1 as SGHTA and CDR2 as FQGNSA. The CDR3 covers 14 residues. This CDR3 reads CASSFRDRAREQYF. In DNA form, the CDR3 reads TGTGCCAGCAGCTTTCGGGACAGGGCGCGCGAGCAGTACTTC.

The gene calls are TRBV6-5 and TRBJ2-5; 7 bases are a match to TRBD1. The CDR3 runs 16 residues. V trimming: 0 bases; J trimming: 0 bases; junction bases outside the gene matches: 4. CDR1 is MNHEY, CDR2 SVGAGI, per germline. CDR3 DNA sequence: TGTGCCAGCAGTTACTCGTGGACAGGCTACCAAGAGACCCAGTACTTC. Its protein product is CASSYSWTGYQETQYF.

V gene TRBV11-3 combines with J gene TRBJ2-3; 9 bases align to TRBD2. V shed 4 bases, J shed 2 bases, and the junction held 7 bases outside the gene matches. The CDR3 totals 16 residues. Germline CDR1 is SGHNT and CDR2 is YENEEA. The CDR3 is CASSSGTSLNTDTQYF. Here the CDR3 DNA reads TGTGCCAGCAGCTCTGGGACTAGCCTAAACACAGATACGCAGTATTTT.

The chain couples TRBV25-1 to TRBJ2-7, with D perhaps TRBD1 or TRBD2 (5 bases each). Germline CDR1 is MGHDK and CDR2 is SYGVNS. V lost 1 base and J 6 bases, leaving 13 bases between the germline ends. The CDR3 consists of 14 residues. CDR3 nucleotide sequence: TGTGCCAGCAGTGAATGGGGGTTTCCAGGCGAGCAGTACTTC. It translates to CASSEWGFPGEQYF.

The chain recombines TRBV19 with TRBJ1-2, with D possibly matching TRBD1 (5 bases). There are 15 residues in the CDR3. Germline CDR1 LNHDA, CDR2 SQIVND (reference sequence). V gave up 1 base and J gave up 2 bases, with 11 bases separating them. This CDR3 is CASSIVSPGNYGYTF. The CDR3 nucleotides are TGTGCCAGTAGTATAGTTTCCCCAGGGAACTATGGCTACACCTTC.

V gene TRBV2 combines with J gene TRBJ1-1, with D uncertain. The CDR3 contains 14 residues. V lost 3 bases, J lost 1 base, and 9 bases lay in between. Per germline, CDR1 SNHLY and CDR2 FYNNEI. In nucleotides, the CDR3 is TGTGCCAGCAGTGAGTTACAGACGAACACTGAAGCTTTCTTT. Amino acids: CASSELQTNTEAFF.

Only one count was recorded for this clone. This chain joins TRBV28 and TRBJ1-4; TRBD1 agrees at 10 bases. The CDR3 covers 15 residues. The ends lost 5 bases at V and 8 bases at J; junction bases unmatched: 8. In germline, CDR1 is MDHEN, CDR2 SYDVKM. The CDR3 reads CASSPGDRGTEKLFF. Written as DNA, the CDR3 is TGTGCCAGCAGTCCCGGGGACAGGGGAACGGAAAAACTGTTTTTT.

The chain uses TRBV15 and TRBJ1-1, with TRBD1 matching 7 bases. J was trimmed by 1 base and V by 0 bases; bases with no gene match: 2. The CDR3 has 15 amino acids. Germline V gene data show CDR1 as LNHNV and CDR2 as YYDKDF (reference sequence). CDR3: CATSRDRQGNTEAFF. In nucleotides, the CDR3 is TGTGCCACCAGCAGAGATCGACAGGGGAACACTGAAGCTTTCTTT.

Points on this clone: This sample includes further DNA sequences coding for the same CDR3. The chain carries TRBV2 and TRBJ2-7; D is ambiguous. This CDR3 contains 10 residues. Germline CDR1 SNHLY, CDR2 FYNNEI. The V gene lost 5 bases and the J gene lost 1 base, with 0 bases spanning the gap. The CDR3 loop is CASSSYEQYF. The CDR3 DNA reads TGTGCCAGCAGTTCCTACGAGCAGTACTTC.

This clone was counted a single time. This chain links TRBV4-3 with TRBJ2-2, with 7 bases identical to TRBD1. Germline V CDR1 and CDR2: LGHNA, YSLEER. The CDR3 has 17 amino acids. J lost 6 bases, V lost 0 bases, and 10 bases had no gene match. Written as DNA, the CDR3 is TGCGCCAGCAGCCAAGAAGGGATGGAAGGGGGCCCCGGGGAGCTGTTTTTT. The encoded protein is CASSQEGMEGGPGELFF.

The gene calls are TRBV28 and TRBJ1-3; TRBD1 might be the D (5 bases). CDR1 is MDHEN and CDR2 is SYDVKM in the germline V gene. There are 15 residues in the CDR3. V shed 7 bases and J shed 1 base, with 14 bases lying between them. CDR3 sequence: CASIPLGDSGNTIYF. The CDR3 DNA is TGTGCCAGCATTCCTTTGGGGGATTCTGGAAACACCATATATTTT.

CDR3 bases: TGTGCCAGCAGCGGGGCATCCTACGAGCAGTACTTC. Amino acids: CASSGASYEQYF. The chain has TRBV14 and TRBJ2-7; maybe TRBD1 (5 bases). CDR1 is SGHDN and CDR2 is FVKESK in the germline V gene. V was clipped by 5 bases and J by 1 base, with 6 bases between them. The CDR3 runs 12 residues. The full variable domain, in which reference TRBV14 and TRBJ2-7 provide the parts outside the CDR3, is EAGVTQFPSHSVIEKGQTVTLRCDPISGHDNLYWYRRVMGKEIKFLLHFVKESKQDESGMPNNRFLAERTGGTYSTLKVQPAELEDSGVYFCASSGASYEQYFGPGTRLTVT.

The J gene is TRBJ2-5, the V gene TRBV5-1; 12 bases are shared with TRBD2. The CDR3 extends over 16 amino acids. J gave up 3 bases and V 0 bases, and 3 bases lay outside the gene matches. Germline CDR1 SGHRS, CDR2 YFSETQ. CDR3 in DNA: TGCGCCAGCAGCTTGGGGACTAGCGGGAACAAAGAGACCCAGTACTTC. Its translation: CASSLGTSGNKETQYF.

The chain uses TRBV29-1 and TRBJ2-3; unclear D gene. Germline-derived CDR1 and CDR2 are SQVTM and ANQGSEA. Trimming stripped 3 bases from V and 4 bases from J, with 17 bases between. The CDR3 is made up of 15 amino acids. The chain's CDR3 is CSVDVRPPNADTQYF. The CDR3 nucleotides read TGCAGCGTTGACGTTCGCCCCCCGAACGCAGATACGCAGTATTTT.

V usage is TRBV5-8 and J usage is TRBJ2-1; D remains unclear. This CDR3 spans 16 amino acids. The germline V gene has CDR1 SGHTS and CDR2 YDEGEE. V dropped 0 bases and J dropped 6 bases, with 16 bases sitting between them. CDR3 amino acids: CASSLAVDISLNEQFF. The CDR3 DNA sequence: TGTGCCAGCAGCTTGGCCGTAGACATTTCCCTCAATGAGCAGTTCTTC.

This clone was counted a few times. The chain employs TRBV5-1 and TRBJ1-2; maybe TRBD1 (5 bases). In germline, CDR1 is SGHRS, CDR2 YFSETQ. Trimming stripped 1 base from V and 3 bases from J, with 10 bases between. The CDR3 has 14 amino acids. CDR3 sequence (DNA): TGCGCCAGCAGCTTGAGCAGGGCGGACTATGGCTACACCTTC. Its translation is CASSLSRADYGYTF.